The present entry profiles one TCR beta chain with its context. The target of this receptor is not known. It has no much larger one-base neighbor in the sample; base qualities were not kept. The immunoSEQ Assay, a bias-controlled multiplex PCR, was used to amplify TCRbeta CDR3 regions from genomic DNA. In the original analysis: Nucleated cell counts per sample were estimated from amplification of reference gene primers within the assay. Sequence reads were collapsed and filtered to measure the absolute abundance of every unique TCRbeta CDR3 rearrangement. Productive Simpson clonality was computed per sample as the square root of Simpson's diversity index over productive rearrangements. The table comes from immuneACCESS by way of TCRdb, which keeps in-frame sequences with V and J called. Part of the clones is missing from these tables; in studies checked, under half for an unresolved V gene and the rest for unknown reasons. V and J calls and clone size follow that table, whereas D and trimming were derived from the DNA. For this sample the table gives hundreds of thousands of clones, of which about nine tenths were detected only once. The ten largest clones capture just under 7% of the sample.

This sample is drawn from a study of blood T cell repertoires in COVID-19 (dated by TCRdb to about 2020). Some background on the complete study: Collaborator samples came from the United States, Italy and Spain and covered acute and convalescent phases of COVID-19. Samples came from the ongoing ImmuneRACE study (first 160 participants) plus 1,254 subjects from 6 global collaborators. Subjects who had been exposed to COVID-19, were actively infected with it, or had recovered from it provided the deeply sampled blood TCRbeta repertoires that made up the dataset. A freely available public database, intended as a resource for researchers studying the immune response to SARS-CoV-2, is where the repertoires were released. The prospective study material was composed of cDNA or gDNA derived from T cells, B-cell-depleted T cells, or PBMCs. Where available, HLA class I and class II types were obtained from metadata supplied by the sample provider rather than from assay-based typing. The sample metadata nearly always contained a de-identified subject ID, COVID-19 status, age in years and sex.

The paper's findings and limits, for the study overall: Clinical and demographic metadata were provided uncurated, with the amount varying by source and participant.

Another Seattle source contributed samples from volunteer blood donors who had recovered from COVID-19. Each collaborating institution followed its own protocols to collect whole blood in K2EDTA tubes. For TCRbeta analysis, collaborators shipped samples in one of three forms: frozen whole blood, isolated PBMCs, or DNA extracted from either of those sample types. This clonotype originated in a woman in her twenties or thirties who had recovered from COVID-19. The source material was peripheral blood.

The CDR3 corresponds to CASSRSGTGAGETQYF. The nucleotide sequence is TGTGCCAGCAGCAGGTCCGGGACAGGGGCGGGAGAGACCCAGTACTTC. In this chain, TRBV5-4 is recombined with TRBJ2-5; 10 junctional bases match TRBD1. Unmatched junction bases come to 10, with V trimmed by 4 bases and J by 4 bases. Reading the germline V gene (reference sequence) gives CDR1 SGHNT and CDR2 YYREEE. From the cysteine up to the phenylalanine, the CDR3 has a length of 16 residues. Left in the record is the CDR3 DNA by itself, 48 bases read in frame from the first base.